Shown below are 8 T cell receptor beta chains from a single sample sequenced in a study of cytomegalovirus exposure and HLA in healthy donors. Amplification used 60 Vbeta primers and 13 Jbeta primers. Profiling relied on immunoSEQ multiplex PCR, and the TCRdb table lists in-frame clones only, not all of them. The repertoire holds about 140,000 clones, with roughly three fifths as singletons. The sequenced material came from PBMCs. The receptors were sampled from a woman in her sixties in good health and CMV-seronegative.

This clone was recorded once. This chain joins TRBV5-4 and TRBJ1-2; TRBD1 aligns across 9 bases. With 1 base clipped from V and 7 bases from J, the junction kept 11 bases outside the gene matches. This CDR3 is 16 amino acids long. CDR1 SGHNT and CDR2 YYREEE come from the germline V gene (reference sequence). The CDR3 sequence: CASSLTGGPMYGGYTF. The CDR3 nucleotides are TGTGCCAGCAGCTTGACAGGGGGCCCGATGTACGGTGGCTACACCTTC.

V usage is TRBV28 and J usage is TRBJ1-5, with TRBD1 identical over 9 bases. CDR1 and CDR2 (germline): MDHEN, SYDVKM. The CDR3 consists of 16 residues. V dropped 7 bases and J dropped 5; count of bases not matched to a gene: 12. CDR3: CASTGGQGRRDQPQHF. The CDR3 DNA sequence: TGTGCCAGCACCGGGGGACAGGGAAGAAGGGATCAGCCCCAGCATTTT.

The chain employs TRBV5-1 and TRBJ1-1; D perhaps matches TRBD1 (5 bases). The germline gives CDR1 SGHRS, CDR2 YFSETQ. This CDR3 is 14 amino acids long. The V and J ends lost 0 bases and 5 bases respectively, with 11 bases between them. Here the CDR3 reads CASSLGQGRTEAFF. The DNA for the CDR3 is TGCGCCAGCAGCTTGGGGCAGGGTCGGACTGAAGCTTTCTTT.

The rearrangement joins TRBV14 to TRBJ2-3, with D possibly TRBD1 on 5 matching bases. Germline V gives CDR1 SGHDN, CDR2 FVKESK. There are 16 residues in the CDR3. Trimming took off 1 base at V and 2 bases at J, with 13 bases between the two ends. In DNA form, the CDR3 reads TGTGCCAGCAGCCAAGTCCCATCAGGGTTCACAGATACGCAGTATTTT. It encodes CASSQVPSGFTDTQYF.

This sequence joins TRBV7-3 and TRBJ2-1, with a possible D match to TRBD1 (5 bases). V lost 2 bases to trimming and J lost 4 bases, with 12 bases between them. The CDR3 has 15 residues. CDR1 SGHTA and CDR2 FQGTGA come from the germline V gene. Here the CDR3 reads CASSLAQGKYNEQFF. The CDR3, as DNA: TGTGCCAGCAGCTTAGCGCAGGGAAAATACAATGAGCAGTTCTTC. The full variable domain, with the rest looked up from reference TRBV7-3 and TRBJ2-1, is GAGVSQTPSNKVTEKGKYVELRCDPISGHTALYWYRQSLGQGPEFLIYFQGTGAADDSGLPNDRFFAVRPEGSVSTLKIQRTERGDSAVYLCASSLAQGKYNEQFFGPGTRLTVL.

Notes on this clone: Other DNA sequences in this specimen translate into the identical CDR3. The chain recombines TRBV5-4 with TRBJ2-3; D is ambiguous. The length of the CDR3 is 13 residues. Germline values: CDR1 SGHNT, CDR2 YYREEE (reference sequence). Trimming shortened V by 1 base and J by 0 bases, and 3 bases separated the two germline ends. The CDR3 reads CASSLPSTDTQYF. The CDR3 DNA follows: TGTGCCAGCAGCTTGCCTAGCACAGATACGCAGTATTTT.

This rearrangement joins TRBV2 to TRBJ2-2, with D possibly matching TRBD1 (6 bases). Germline V gives CDR1 SNHLY, CDR2 FYNNEI. Trimming shortened V by 1 base and J by 4 bases, and 13 bases separated the two germline ends. This CDR3 is 16 amino acids long. CDR3 loop: CASSEDVGGFTGELFF. The CDR3 DNA reads as TGTGCCAGCAGTGAAGACGTAGGGGGTTTCACCGGGGAGCTGTTTTTT.

This clone was observed a few times. The chain joins TRBV6-9 to TRBJ2-3; 7 positions agree with TRBD2. The V gene's germline CDR1 is MNHGY and CDR2 SVAAGI. This CDR3 has 17 amino acids. V shed 0 bases, J shed 2 bases, and the junction held 8 bases outside the gene matches. The CDR3 DNA follows: TGTGCCAGCAGTTATTCTGGGCCTAGCGGTACCACAGATACGCAGTATTTT. Protein product: CASSYSGPSGTTDTQYF.